This TCR beta chain was captured by sequencing in a study of shared clonotypes between healthy human individuals (dated by TCRdb to the early 2020s). Turning to the overall study: Three men and two women, aged 18 to 49 years, made up the cohort. Different laboratories and diverse techniques were used to prepare libraries and sequence TCR repertoires, to increase sequencing depth and limit assay-specific biases. To estimate repertoire size and how much clonotype sharing occurs between individuals, the study deeply sequenced the blood TCR repertoires of several healthy adults. Per donor, leukapheresis produced somewhere between about 0.94 and 9.5 billion PBMCs. For each donor, CD4 naive and CD4 memory were each run on three plates, CD8 naive on two plates, and CD8 memory on one plate. The study at large found these results: Sampling was restricted to blood, and TCR repertoires in tissues likely differ from the TCR repertoires found in blood. Naive subsets generally had larger estimated clonotype richness than memory subsets. Rarefaction of sorted-subset datasets indicated incomplete sequencing despite the large sequencing depth. Across several donors, around 5% of naive CD4, approximately 3.6% of naive CD8, under 2.5% of memory CD4, and about 0.44% of memory CD8 clonotypes were shared. Based on pairwise subsampling, the degree of clonotype sharing among donors was expected to be affected by sequencing depth. Compared with non-shared clonotypes, clonotypes shared by all four sorted-subset donors had higher generation probabilities. Because the study included only a small number of donors, the genetic and exposure-history diversity represented was limited.

CDR3 length: 13 amino acids, cysteine to phenylalanine. The read is trimmed to its CDR3 DNA, 39 bases read in frame from base 1. The junction shows trimming of 5 bases on V and 5 bases on J, plus 12 bases between the germline ends. Sequences SNHLY (CDR1) and FYNNEI (CDR2) are obtained from the germline V gene. To note about this clone: Its recognized antigen is unknown. The record has no base qualities; no much larger clone is one base away.

Using the deep immunoSEQ assay, multiplex PCR amplified TCR CDR3 regions from genomic DNA. Extracted genomic DNA from each cell subset was spread evenly across all wells of several immunoSEQ 96-well plates, with each plate serving as a replicate. For sorted subsets, approximately 200 ng of genomic DNA, equivalent to around 30,000 T cell genomes, went into each replicate PCR. Purified libraries were measured with a Qubit 3.0 fluorometer, size-checked on a Bioanalyzer 2100, and measured again with the KAPA Library Quantification kit. Every immunoSEQ 96-well plate was sequenced on a separate single-read 150-cycle Illumina NextSeq 550 flow cell. Concerning the study's data processing: Because the immunoSEQ output included only junctional sequences and no quality scores, the filtering could not be the same as the filtering used for full-length reads. To assign V/J genes and CDR3, sequences were annotated using PyIR, a Python wrapper for IgBLAST v1.9, with IMGT germline references. Reads were removed for weak V/J assignments (E-value above 1e-6), missing CDR3, stop codons, out-of-frame junctions, or ambiguous translated residues. V3J clonotypes were defined as sequences sharing an identical inferred V gene, J gene, and CDR3 amino acid sequence. Percentage overlap between repertoires was computed as shared unique clonotypes divided by the size of the smaller repertoire. Richness of each repertoire was evaluated using RTK rarefaction, the Chao1 estimator, and Recon v2.1 estimates of unobserved clonotypes. Generation probabilities were computed with OLGA for all TCRbeta clonotypes obtained by the gDNA method from a handful of donors. The clones in this table, taken by TCRdb from immuneACCESS, are in-frame only. Not every clone is retained; where verified, under half of the shortfall comes from an unresolved V gene, and the cause of the rest is unknown. That table furnishes V, J and clone size, whereas the DNA furnished D and trimming. This sample gives some 2.3 million clones in total; 85% to 95% of them show up just once. In total, the top ten clones hold 0.3% to 0.4% of the sample.

Donors were healthy HIV-negative adults with no recently reported acute infections or vaccinations. All donors were Caucasian adults living in Nashville, Tennessee, USA. CD4+ T cells were enriched by magnetic negative selection, after which naive cells were positively selected on CD45RA and the negative fraction was taken as the memory subset. Blood was collected by leukapheresis, and PBMCs were isolated by Ficoll-Histopaque density gradient centrifugation and then cryopreserved in liquid nitrogen vapor phase. Analytical flow cytometry was used to check the purity and quantity of each magnetically sorted T cell population. Each sorted fraction had its genomic DNA isolated and then quantified by UV absorbance on a Nanodrop 2000c.

This TCR was recovered from a man between 18 and 29 years old in good health. Some clones in this sample may be carry-over from other donors' samples. The chain joins TRBV2 to TRBJ2-5; no D segment can be confidently identified. The sequenced sample consisted of naive CD4+ T cells from PBMCs. The cell subset or site label here, explained by the study, means: CD45RA+ positively selected. In nucleotide form, the sequence is TGTGCCAGCAGTAAGACTGCGCAGGAGACCCAGTACTTC. Its coded protein is CASSKTAQETQYF.